This TCR beta chain was documented in a study of T-cell memory formation after mild COVID-19. Across the study: TCR clustering was largely donor specific. General study points: Among CD4+ contracting clones, most were CM and EM, and CD8+ ones EMRA.

5'RACE with constant-segment primers built TCRalpha and TCRbeta cDNA libraries with UMIs. TCRdb re-called the 5' RACE reads with MiXCR, one entry per CDR3 protein. The sample holds about half a million distinct CDR3 sequences, about 20% seen once. CDR3 size: 13 residues. V shed 4 bases and J 5 bases; nucleotides not matched to a gene: 3. Germline CDR1 DFQATT, CDR2 SNEGSKA (reference sequence). This clonotype has at least ten counts. Antigen specificity is unknown. The clonotype comes from an adult woman who had mild COVID-19 (a few samples of this study predate the infection). Cell type and time point are not known. Sequencing used PBMCs or a T cell subset sorted from them (not recorded which). The chain joins TRBV20-1 to TRBJ2-3; 10 bases fit TRBD2. The CDR3 here is CSAIPSGRDTQYF. The CDR3 DNA sequence: TGCAGTGCTATACCTAGCGGGAGAGATACGCAGTATTTT.